This is a list of T cell receptor beta chains from one sample in a study of blood T cell repertoires in COVID-19. The protocol was immunoSEQ multiplex PCR, while the TCRdb copy is restricted to in-frame clones and leaves out a portion. Among hundreds of thousands of clones, around nine tenths were seen once, and the ten largest hold less than 3.5%. Sequences were obtained from peripheral blood. The receptors shown here come from a woman younger than 30 who had recovered from COVID-19. Each CDR3 is given with its conserved first and last residue. Clone sizes are given selectively: once, few, many, or a class where the clone is expanded.

clone_size,v_call,j_call,cdr3_aa
NA,TRBV5-6,TRBJ1-2,CASSLVLTGTGRGYTF
NA,TRBV30,TRBJ2-3,CAWSWGQGDTDTQYF
once,TRBV6-1,TRBJ2-1,CASSGGLAGALSSYNEQFF
NA,TRBV24-1,TRBJ2-2,CATSDPVALNTGELFF
once,TRBV4-1,TRBJ2-1,CASSQVDLVSYNEQFF
NA,TRBV5-1,TRBJ2-5,CASSLGGVETQYF
NA,TRBV5-1,TRBJ2-1,CASRKSRLDYNEQFF
NA,TRBV3-1/TRBV3-2,TRBJ1-6,CASSQAQTPLHF
once,TRBV4-3,TRBJ2-3,CASSLHPGHNTDTQYF
NA,TRBV12-5,TRBJ1-1,CASGLVRQMNTEAFF
NA,TRBV6-5,TRBJ2-1,CASIRGLGYNEQFF
NA,TRBV7-9,TRBJ1-2,CASSKRTGEYGYTF
NA,TRBV19,TRBJ2-2,CASSMTGEDTGELFF
once,TRBV21-1,TRBJ1-2,CASSTYRGLGYGYTF
NA,TRBV4-1,TRBJ2-3,CASSQQRASTDTQYF
once,TRBV12-3/TRBV12-4,TRBJ1-4,CASSFSEKLFF
once,TRBV15,TRBJ1-1,CATSRVVGRNTEAFF
NA,TRBV6-1,TRBJ1-5,CASSDQPTGISNQPQHF
once,TRBV27,TRBJ1-5,CASSAGTAGQPQHF
NA,TRBV5-4,TRBJ1-3,CASFYNSGNTIYF
once,TRBV5-6,TRBJ2-3,CASSLGLASTDTQYF
NA,TRBV11-3,TRBJ2-1,CASSSRTRGGLYNEQFF
NA,TRBV7-9,TRBJ1-6,CASSFDPNRDVGYNSPLHF
NA,TRBV3-1/TRBV3-2,TRBJ1-2,CASSQVTGTGGYTF
NA,TRBV19,TRBJ1-5,CATQGHVSNQPQHF
NA,TRBV12-5,TRBJ1-5,CASAVNQPQHF
NA,TRBV5-1,TRBJ1-1,CASEEGQNTEAFF
NA,TRBV3-1/TRBV3-2,TRBJ2-5,CASSQDPFGWPQQYF
NA,TRBV19,TRBJ2-3,CASSSGTSGSIYTQYF
NA,TRBV9,TRBJ2-1,CASSGGTSSRSSYNEQFF
NA,TRBV12-3/TRBV12-4,TRBJ2-1,CASTLGTKKQFF
NA,TRBV5-4,TRBJ2-3,CASSLTASTDTQYF
NA,TRBV5-1,TRBJ2-3,CASSAGTSGRADTQYF
NA,TRBV7-9,TRBJ2-3,CASSLSFGKADTQYF
NA,TRBV12-5,TRBJ2-5,CASEAGSETQYF
NA,TRBV5-4,TRBJ1-1,CASSPRQGMTEAFF
NA,TRBV4-1,TRBJ2-2,CASSQVKGAGELFF
NA,TRBV19,TRBJ2-3,CASSPGLAGGPSTDTQYF
NA,TRBV7-2,TRBJ1-2,CASSLVGASGSTNYGYTF
NA,TRBV4-3,TRBJ2-1,CASSQDSNSGNEQFF
NA,TRBV2,TRBJ2-4,CASSGTGTKNIQYF
NA,TRBV12-5,TRBJ1-1,CASGLKPGQGSAFF
once,TRBV7-2,TRBJ2-1,CASSLEGFGDWDYNEQFF
NA,TRBV10-2,TRBJ1-1,CASSQTGLRNTEAFF
NA,TRBV3-1/TRBV3-2,TRBJ1-6,CASSLRTKISPLHF